A selection of T cell receptor beta chains follows, all from one sample in a study of T-cell reconstitution after alpha-beta-depleted transplantation in children. MiXCR, run by TCRdb on the PCR reads, gives a single entry per CDR3 protein. There are 15,000 to 20,000 distinct CDR3 sequences in the sample; approximately 5.1% occur only once, and 6.9% lies in the top ten. Sequencing was performed on PBMCs, taken before TCRalphabeta/CD19-depleted stem cell transplant. Receptor source: a boy between 10 and 17 years old with acute lymphoblastic leukemia, due to receive a stem cell transplant. Both conserved end residues are trimmed from each CDR3. A D gene is named only where the DNA matches it firmly.

ASSLGQQRSGSYEQY | TRBJ2-7 | 15 | TRBV28 | NA
ASSSGATEAF | TRBJ1-1 | 10 | TRBV28 | NA
SARDKLGLWGNQPQH | TRBJ1-5 | 15 | TRBV20-1 | NA
ASSQEVGLAGWYQETQY | TRBJ2-5 | 17 | TRBV4-3 | TRBD2
ASSRDRAVGELF | TRBJ2-2 | 12 | TRBV5-6 | TRBD1
ASSPLLQSYQETQY | TRBJ2-5 | 14 | TRBV18 | NA
ASSQGHLAGSRTDTQY | TRBJ2-3 | 16 | TRBV4-3 | NA
SAPGATRETQY | TRBJ2-5 | 11 | TRBV20-1 | NA
ASSLAETATSPLH | TRBJ1-6 | 13 | TRBV7-9 | NA
SASSGIGSPLH | TRBJ1-6 | 11 | TRBV20-1 | NA
ATSDLGSGGYNEQF | TRBJ2-1 | 14 | TRBV24-1 | TRBD2
ASSLVGTGVEKLF | TRBJ1-4 | 13 | TRBV7-8 | TRBD1
ASSRGTGTEAF | TRBJ1-1 | 11 | TRBV6-1 | TRBD1
ASSPTGVSSPLH | TRBJ1-6 | 12 | TRBV12-3/TRBV12-4 | TRBD1
ASSLPLEFNYGYT | TRBJ1-2 | 13 | TRBV7-9 | NA
ASSQDRGGGPGNTQY | TRBJ2-3 | 15 | TRBV4-3 | NA
ASSTETYYYT | TRBJ1-2 | 10 | TRBV12-3/TRBV12-4 | NA
ASSQVSRGYTEAF | TRBJ1-1 | 13 | TRBV4-3 | NA
ASGPGGVGETQY | TRBJ2-5 | 12 | TRBV5-5 | NA
ASSPPGTGDMNTEAF | TRBJ1-1 | 15 | TRBV18 | TRBD1
ASSLDRGRSGELF | TRBJ2-2 | 13 | TRBV11-2 | TRBD1
ASSDRPSEAF | TRBJ1-1 | 10 | TRBV6-6 | NA
ASSRSGGQPQH | TRBJ1-5 | 11 | TRBV3-2 | NA
ATSRTPQGGTEAF | TRBJ1-1 | 13 | TRBV15 | NA
ASSLFSGRTLTGELF | TRBJ2-2 | 15 | TRBV5-1 | NA
ASTSYGGGREQF | TRBJ2-1 | 12 | TRBV27 | TRBD2
ASSEGWGYGYT | TRBJ1-2 | 11 | TRBV6-4 | NA
SAEQSGYEQF | TRBJ2-1 | 10 | TRBV29-1 | NA
ASSLAGARGPYGYT | TRBJ1-2 | 14 | TRBV12-3/TRBV12-4 | NA
ASSYSLTAGITNEKLF | TRBJ1-4 | 16 | TRBV6-5 | NA
ASSPRTPYNEQF | TRBJ2-1 | 12 | TRBV18 | NA
ASRIGGIYGYT | TRBJ1-2 | 11 | TRBV5-1 | NA
ASSLLLNEQF | TRBJ2-1 | 10 | TRBV7-2 | NA
ASSLAGYGYT | TRBJ1-2 | 10 | TRBV5-1 | NA
ASSSGPLPETQY | TRBJ2-5 | 12 | TRBV5-6 | NA
ASIMGGRYEQY | TRBJ2-7 | 11 | TRBV2 | NA
ASSVDGNTEAF | TRBJ1-1 | 11 | TRBV9 | NA
ASRDPGRDNEKLF | TRBJ1-4 | 13 | TRBV6-1 | NA
ASSLATGVVADTQY | TRBJ2-3 | 14 | TRBV5-1 | NA
ASSDPKSLAKNIQY | TRBJ2-4 | 14 | TRBV6-1 | NA
ASAMTPEGANVLT | TRBJ2-6 | 13 | TRBV19 | NA